Reported below is one T cell receptor (beta chain). Its antigen is not identified. The CDR3 spans 12 residues. The V gene's germline CDR1 is MNHEY and CDR2 SMNVEV (reference sequence). The V gene lost 11 bases and the J gene lost 7 bases, with 15 bases spanning the gap. The data belong to a study of cytomegalovirus exposure and HLA in healthy donors. 60 Vbeta and 13 Jbeta primers were used in PCR. The protocol was immunoSEQ multiplex PCR, while the TCRdb copy is restricted to in-frame clones and leaves out a portion. Of about 160,000 clones listed, 80% to 85% were seen once; the top ten hold 1.2%. Notes on the study in general: Rates of TCR association differed by HLA locus in a later analysis, with DRB1 highest and HLA-C lowest.

The TCR comes from a boy between 2 and 15 years old in good health and CMV-seronegative. Sequencing was done on a sample of PBMCs. The rearrangement links TRBV27 to TRBJ2-1; tentatively, D is TRBD1 (7 bases). This CDR3 reads CAAGGPLNEQFF. The CDR3 DNA is TGTGCCGCAGGGGGGCCGCTGAATGAGCAGTTCTTC.